The 18 T cell receptor beta chains presented below share a single source sample, sequenced in a study of T cell changes during pregnancy in multiple sclerosis. Sequenced by immunoSEQ multiplex PCR; TCRdb stores in-frame clones only, minus some. The table has 35,000 or so clones, under 95% seen once. Source: CD4+ T cells from peripheral blood mononuclear cells, taken after pregnancy. These receptors all come from a female donor with multiple sclerosis, enrolled in a pregnancy study.

This rearrangement joins TRBV9 to TRBJ2-5; tentatively, D is TRBD2 (5 bases). Between the trimmed V and J ends, which lost 0 bases and 5 bases, there was a span of 14 bases. From germline, CDR1 is SGDLS and CDR2 YYNGEE. The CDR3 contains 15 residues. CDR3 in DNA: TGTGCCAGCAGCGTAGTAGAGGGAGTCGGGGAGACCCAGTACTTC. Translation: CASSVVEGVGETQYF. Full variable domain (missing parts from reference TRBV9 and TRBJ2-5): DSGVTQTPKHLITATGQRVTLRCSPRSGDLSVYWYQQSLDQGLQFLIQYYNGEERAKGNILERFSAQQFPDLHSELNLSSLELGDSALYFCASSVVEGVGETQYFGPGTRLLVL.

The chain links TRBV7-3 to TRBJ2-1; 7 bases are a match to TRBD2. There are 16 residues in the CDR3. Germline CDR1 SGHTA, CDR2 FQGTGA. Germline trimming cut 1 base from V and 0 bases from J; bases unmatched to any gene: 3. The CDR3 loop reads CASSLRGGNSYNEQFF. The CDR3 DNA follows: TGTGCCAGCAGCTTAAGGGGAGGGAACTCCTACAATGAGCAGTTCTTC.

In nucleotides, the CDR3 is TGTGCCAGCAGCTGGGGGACTAGCGGGGCCAAAAAAGAGACCCAGTACTTC. Its translation: CASSWGTSGAKKETQYF. The gene calls are TRBV7-6 and TRBJ2-5, with 13 bases aligning to TRBD2. Germline V lookup: CDR1 SGHVS, CDR2 FNYEAQ. J gave up 3 bases and V 4 bases, and 8 bases lay outside the gene matches. This CDR3 region has 17 residues.

The chain combines TRBV7-3 with TRBJ2-2; D may be TRBD2 (6 bases). The CDR3 consists of 19 residues. Germline V gives CDR1 SGHTA, CDR2 FQGTGA. V lost 2 bases to trimming and J lost 0 bases, with 19 bases between them. The CDR3 spells CASSLGGFRGVTNTGELFF. CDR3 coding DNA: TGTGCCAGCAGCTTAGGGGGGTTTCGGGGCGTAACGAACACCGGGGAGCTGTTTTTT.

V is TRBV12-5 and J is TRBJ1-1, with D possibly being TRBD1 (6 bases). The CDR3 spans 13 residues. CDR1 LGHNT and CDR2 FRNRAP come from the germline V gene. V was shortened by 5 bases and J by 5 bases, with 12 bases between the two germline ends. The CDR3 DNA is TGTGCTAGTGGTCTTAAAAGGGGGACTGAAGCTTTCTTT. Amino acids: CASGLKRGTEAFF.

This clone was counted between two and nine times. The chain recombines TRBV18 with TRBJ2-7; D perhaps matches TRBD1 (6 bases). The CDR3 sequence is 15 residues long. Germline-derived CDR1 and CDR2 are KGHSH and LQKENI. Trimming left V 1 base short and J 1 base short, with 11 bases between. The CDR3 nucleotides are TGTGCCAGCTCACCACTGGGCAGGGGATCCTACGAGCAGTACTTC. It specifies CASSPLGRGSYEQYF. The full variable domain, completed using reference TRBV18 and TRBJ2-7, is NAGVMQNPRHLVRRRGQEARLRCSPMKGHSHVYWYRQLPEEGLKFMVYLQKENIIDESGMPKERFSAEFPKEGPSILRIQQVVRGDSAAYFCASSPLGRGSYEQYFGPGTRLTVT.

This chain joins TRBV30 and TRBJ1-4; TRBD1 aligns across 8 bases. Germline-derived CDR1 and CDR2 are GTSNPN and SVGIG (reference sequence). V gave up 4 bases and J gave up 0 bases; unmatched junction bases: 10. The CDR3 sequence is 17 residues long. As DNA, the CDR3 is TGTGCCTGGAACGGACAGGGAGGGAGGTCAACTAATGAAAAACTGTTTTTT. This gives the protein CAWNGQGGRSTNEKLFF. Filled out from reference TRBV30 and TRBJ1-4, the complete variable domain reads SQTIHQWPATLVQPVGSPLSLECTVEGTSNPNLYWYRQAAGRGLQLLFYSVGIGQISSEVPQNLSASRPQDRQFILSSKKLLLSDSGFYLCAWNGQGGRSTNEKLFFGSGTQLSVL.

The V and J genes are TRBV28 and TRBJ1-1; D is perhaps TRBD1 (5 bases). The CDR3 is 14 amino acids. The germline CDR1 and CDR2 sequences are MDHEN and SYDVKM. The V end lost 2 bases, the J end lost 3 bases, and 10 bases lay between the germline ends. The CDR3 loop reads CASSLVRDYTEAFF. CDR3 sequence (DNA): TGTGCCAGCAGTTTAGTCAGGGACTACACTGAAGCTTTCTTT.

The chain employs TRBV7-2 and TRBJ1-6; D is possibly TRBD1 (5 bases). Germline V gene sequence: CDR1 SGHTA, CDR2 FQGNSA. The V and J ends lost 2 bases and 6 bases respectively, with 20 bases between them. The CDR3 spans 18 residues. The CDR3 loop reads CASSLTPTGQGGNSPLHF. Here the CDR3 DNA reads TGTGCCAGCAGCTTAACCCCTACGGGCCAGGGAGGTAATTCACCCCTCCACTTT.

The chain uses TRBV7-2 and TRBJ2-5, with 16 nucleotides matching TRBD2. The CDR3 runs to 17 residues. Trimming cost V 2 bases and J 5 bases; bases outside gene matches: 5. Germline CDR1 and CDR2: SGHTA and FQGNSA. The CDR3 reads CASSLRGLAGGPETQYF. The DNA for the CDR3 is TGTGCCAGCAGCTTAAGGGGACTAGCGGGGGGGCCGGAGACCCAGTACTTC.

The DNA of the CDR3 is TGCGCCAGCAGCTTGCAGGGCGCAGCGAGGAATGAAAAACTGTTTTTT. Its translation: CASSLQGAARNEKLFF. The chain joins TRBV5-1 to TRBJ1-4; maybe TRBD1 (5 bases). The CDR3 has 16 residues. V dropped 1 base and J dropped 5 bases, with 15 bases sitting between them. Germline V gives CDR1 SGHRS, CDR2 YFSETQ. Full variable domain (missing parts from reference TRBV5-1 and TRBJ1-4): KAGVTQTPRYLIKTRGQQVTLSCSPISGHRSVSWYQQTPGQGLQFLFEYFSETQRNKGNFPGRFSGRQFSNSRSEMNVSTLELGDSALYLCASSLQGAARNEKLFFGSGTQLSVL.

This chain connects TRBV30 to TRBJ2-7, with 7 bases that match TRBD1. Germline CDR1 GTSNPN, CDR2 SVGIG (reference sequence). The CDR3 runs 16 residues. The junction had 12 bases not matched to a gene; V was cut back by 0 bases and J by 4 bases. The CDR3 protein is CAWSVKFSGTAYEQYF. The CDR3 nucleotides read TGTGCCTGGAGTGTGAAGTTTTCAGGGACAGCGTACGAGCAGTACTTC.

The rearrangement uses TRBV29-1 and TRBJ2-3, with TRBD2 as a possible D gene (5 bases). Germline V gives CDR1 SQVTM, CDR2 ANQGSEA. V dropped 4 bases and J dropped 3 bases, with 5 bases sitting between them. The CDR3 loop spans 11 amino acids. The CDR3 nucleotides read TGCAGCGTTGGGGAGACAGATACGCAGTATTTT. Protein product: CSVGETDTQYF.

J is TRBJ2-3 and V is TRBV10-3; TRBD2 matches at 9 bases. V lost 2 bases to trimming and J lost 2 bases; unmatched junction nucleotides: 2. This CDR3 region has 15 residues. CDR1 and CDR2 (germline): ENHRY, SYGVKD. The CDR3 protein is CAISELAGYTDTQYF. The DNA of the CDR3 is TGTGCCATCAGTGAGCTAGCGGGGTACACAGATACGCAGTATTTT.

The J gene is TRBJ2-7, the V gene TRBV5-5; 7 nucleotides line up with TRBD1. The germline V gene has CDR1 SGHKS and CDR2 YYEKEE (reference sequence). The CDR3 spans 15 residues. Trimming at V came to 3 bases and at J to 0 bases, leaving 6 bases not matched to a gene. The CDR3 here is CASSSQGGGSYEQYF. The CDR3 DNA sequence: TGTGCCAGCAGCTCCCAAGGGGGCGGCTCCTACGAGCAGTACTTC.

This clone was picked up a small number of times. The chain is built from TRBV30 and TRBJ2-3; the match to TRBD2 covers 7 bases. The length of the CDR3 is 20 residues. CDR1 GTSNPN and CDR2 SVGIG come from the germline V gene (reference sequence). V shed 1 base and J 1 base; nucleotides not matched to a gene: 20. As DNA, the CDR3 is TGTGCCTGGAGTGGATCCGATCGGGGAGGGCCGGTTATTCGCACAGATACGCAGTATTTT. Amino acid sequence: CAWSGSDRGGPVIRTDTQYF.

The CDR3 region has the DNA TGTGCCAGCTCACCAATTCGGGCTAGCGGGTCCCACGAGCAGTACTTC. Encoded protein: CASSPIRASGSHEQYF. The rearrangement joins TRBV18 to TRBJ2-7; TRBD2 matches 8 bases. V trimming: 2 bases; J trimming: 5 bases; junction bases outside the gene matches: 11. The CDR3 covers 16 residues. Germline CDR1 and CDR2: KGHSH and LQKENI.

In this sample, this clone turned up a few times. The J gene is TRBJ2-1, the V gene TRBV9; the D is unclear. V lost 0 bases and J lost 7, with 14 bases in between. The germline CDR1 and CDR2 sequences are SGDLS and YYNGEE. This CDR3 is built from 15 residues. The CDR3 DNA sequence: TGTGCCAGCAGCGTAGGCCCCTTATCGAGGAATGAGCAGTTCTTC. Encoded protein: CASSVGPLSRNEQFF.